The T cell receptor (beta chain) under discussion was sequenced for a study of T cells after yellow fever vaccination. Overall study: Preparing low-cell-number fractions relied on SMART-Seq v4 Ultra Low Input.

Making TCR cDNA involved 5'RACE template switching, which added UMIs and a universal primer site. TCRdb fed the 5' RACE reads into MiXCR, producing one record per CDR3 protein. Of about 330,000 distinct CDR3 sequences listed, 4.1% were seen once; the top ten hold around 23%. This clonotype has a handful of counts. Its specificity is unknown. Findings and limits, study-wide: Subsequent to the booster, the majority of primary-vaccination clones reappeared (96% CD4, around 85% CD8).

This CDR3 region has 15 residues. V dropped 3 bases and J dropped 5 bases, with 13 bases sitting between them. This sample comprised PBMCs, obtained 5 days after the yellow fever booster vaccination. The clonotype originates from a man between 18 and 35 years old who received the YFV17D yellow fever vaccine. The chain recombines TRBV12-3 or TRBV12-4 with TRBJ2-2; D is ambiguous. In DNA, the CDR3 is TGTGCCAGCAGTTTTAAGGCCCCACCAACCGGGGAGCTGTTTTTT. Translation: CASSFKAPPTGELFF.